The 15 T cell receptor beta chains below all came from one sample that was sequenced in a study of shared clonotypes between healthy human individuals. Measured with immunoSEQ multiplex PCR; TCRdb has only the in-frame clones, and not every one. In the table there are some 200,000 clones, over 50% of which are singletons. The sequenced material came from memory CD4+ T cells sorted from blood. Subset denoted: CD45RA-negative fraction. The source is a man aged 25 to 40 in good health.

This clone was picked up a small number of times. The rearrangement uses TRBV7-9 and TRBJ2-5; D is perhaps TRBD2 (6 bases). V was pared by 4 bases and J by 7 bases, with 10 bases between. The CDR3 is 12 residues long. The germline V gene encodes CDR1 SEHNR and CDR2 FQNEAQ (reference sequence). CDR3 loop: CASSWIGGTQYF. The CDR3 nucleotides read TGTGCCAGCAGCTGGATCGGGGGGACCCAGTACTTC.

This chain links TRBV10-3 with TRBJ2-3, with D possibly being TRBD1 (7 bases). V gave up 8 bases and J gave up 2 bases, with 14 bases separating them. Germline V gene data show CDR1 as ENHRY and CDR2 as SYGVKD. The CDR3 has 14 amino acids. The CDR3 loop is CAIGGGLDTDTQYF. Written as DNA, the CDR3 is TGTGCCATCGGAGGGGGCCTTGACACAGATACGCAGTATTTT.

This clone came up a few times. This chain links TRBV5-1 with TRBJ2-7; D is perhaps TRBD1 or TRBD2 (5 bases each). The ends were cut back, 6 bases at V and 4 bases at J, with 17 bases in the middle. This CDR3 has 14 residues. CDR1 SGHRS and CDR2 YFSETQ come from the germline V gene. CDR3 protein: CASTQAAGPYEQYF. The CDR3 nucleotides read TGCGCCAGCACCCAAGCGGCAGGGCCATACGAGCAGTACTTC. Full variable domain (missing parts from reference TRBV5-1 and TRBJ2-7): KAGVTQTPRYLIKTRGQQVTLSCSPISGHRSVSWYQQTPGQGLQFLFEYFSETQRNKGNFPGRFSGRQFSNSRSEMNVSTLELGDSALYLCASTQAAGPYEQYFGPGTRLTVT.

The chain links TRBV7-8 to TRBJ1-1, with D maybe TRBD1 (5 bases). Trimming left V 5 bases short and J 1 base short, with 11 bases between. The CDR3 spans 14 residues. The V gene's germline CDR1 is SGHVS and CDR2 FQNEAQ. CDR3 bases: TGTGCCAGCAGCCTGGGGACGGCGAACACTGAAGCTTTCTTT. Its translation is CASSLGTANTEAFF.

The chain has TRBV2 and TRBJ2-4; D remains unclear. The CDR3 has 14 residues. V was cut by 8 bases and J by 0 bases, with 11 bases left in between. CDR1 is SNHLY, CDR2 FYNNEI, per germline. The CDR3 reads CASHEAVAKNIQYF. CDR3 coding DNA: TGTGCCAGCCACGAGGCCGTAGCCAAAAACATTCAGTACTTC.

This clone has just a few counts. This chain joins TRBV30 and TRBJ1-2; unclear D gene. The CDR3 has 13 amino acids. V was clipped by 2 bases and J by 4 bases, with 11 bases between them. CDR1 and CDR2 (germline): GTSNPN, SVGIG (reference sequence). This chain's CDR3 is CAWSTGFFYGYTF. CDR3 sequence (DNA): TGTGCCTGGAGTACCGGGTTCTTCTATGGCTACACCTTC.

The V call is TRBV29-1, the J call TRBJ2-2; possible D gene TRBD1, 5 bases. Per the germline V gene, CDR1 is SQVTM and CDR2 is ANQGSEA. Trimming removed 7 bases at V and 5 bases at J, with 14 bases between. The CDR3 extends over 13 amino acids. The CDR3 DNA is TGCAGCGCCGGCGGCAAGGGGACCGGGGAGCTGTTTTTT. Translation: CSAGGKGTGELFF.

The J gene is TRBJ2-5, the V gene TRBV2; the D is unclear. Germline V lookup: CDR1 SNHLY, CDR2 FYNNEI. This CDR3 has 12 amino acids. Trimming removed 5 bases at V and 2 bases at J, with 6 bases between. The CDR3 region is CASSQLQETQYF. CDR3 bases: TGTGCCAGCAGTCAATTACAAGAGACCCAGTACTTC. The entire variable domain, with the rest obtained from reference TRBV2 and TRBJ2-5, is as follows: EPEVTQTPSHQVTQMGQEVILRCVPISNHLYFYWYRQILGQKVEFLVSFYNNEISEKSEIFDDQFSVERPDGSNFTLKIRSTKLEDSAMYFCASSQLQETQYFGPGTRLLVL.

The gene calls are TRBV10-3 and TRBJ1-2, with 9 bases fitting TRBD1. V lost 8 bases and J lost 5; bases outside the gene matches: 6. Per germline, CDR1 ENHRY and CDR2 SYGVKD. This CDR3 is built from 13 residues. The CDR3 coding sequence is TGTGCCATCTTTGAGACAGGGGGATATGGCTACACCTTC. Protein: CAIFETGGYGYTF.

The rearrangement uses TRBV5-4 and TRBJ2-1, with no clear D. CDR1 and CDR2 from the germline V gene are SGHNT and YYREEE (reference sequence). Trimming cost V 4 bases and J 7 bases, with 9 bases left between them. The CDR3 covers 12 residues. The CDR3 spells CASSPRKNEQFF. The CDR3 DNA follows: TGTGCCAGCAGCCCTAGGAAGAATGAGCAGTTCTTC.

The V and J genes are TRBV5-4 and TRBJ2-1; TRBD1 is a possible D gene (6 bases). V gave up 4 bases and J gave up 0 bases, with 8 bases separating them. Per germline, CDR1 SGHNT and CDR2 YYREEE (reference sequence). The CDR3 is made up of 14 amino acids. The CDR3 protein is CASSDRSSYNEQFF. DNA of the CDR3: TGTGCCAGCAGCGACAGGAGCTCCTACAATGAGCAGTTCTTC.

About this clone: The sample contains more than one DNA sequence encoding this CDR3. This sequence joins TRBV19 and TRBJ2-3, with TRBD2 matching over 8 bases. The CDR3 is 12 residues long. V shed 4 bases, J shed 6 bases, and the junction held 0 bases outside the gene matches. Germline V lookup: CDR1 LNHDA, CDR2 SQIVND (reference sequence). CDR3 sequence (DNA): TGTGCCAGTAGTAGACTAGCGGATACGCAGTATTTT. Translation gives CASSRLADTQYF.

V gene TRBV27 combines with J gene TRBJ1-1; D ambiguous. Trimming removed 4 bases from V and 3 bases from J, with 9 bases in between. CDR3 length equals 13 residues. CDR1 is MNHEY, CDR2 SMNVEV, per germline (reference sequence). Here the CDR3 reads CASSWSLYTEAFF. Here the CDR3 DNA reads TGTGCCAGCAGTTGGAGCCTCTACACTGAAGCTTTCTTT.

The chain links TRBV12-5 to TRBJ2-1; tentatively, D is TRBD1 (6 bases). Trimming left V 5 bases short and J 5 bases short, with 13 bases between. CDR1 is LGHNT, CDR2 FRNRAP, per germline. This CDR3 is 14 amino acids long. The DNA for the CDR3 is TGTGCTAGTGGTCTCCCAGGGGCACACAATGAGCAGTTCTTC. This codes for CASGLPGAHNEQFF.

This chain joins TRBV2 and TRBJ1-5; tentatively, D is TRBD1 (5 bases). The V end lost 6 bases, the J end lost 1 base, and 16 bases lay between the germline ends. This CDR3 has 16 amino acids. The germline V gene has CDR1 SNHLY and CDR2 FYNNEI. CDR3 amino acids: CASSPPRQGSNQPQHF. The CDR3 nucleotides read TGTGCCAGCAGCCCCCCGAGGCAGGGCAGCAATCAGCCCCAGCATTTT.